Following are 14 T cell receptor beta chains from one sample sequenced in a study of shared clonotypes between healthy human individuals. Clones were read by immunoSEQ multiplex PCR, and TCRdb kept only the in-frame ones, dropping some. The sample consists of roughly 650,000 clones, 97% of them appearing once. The sequenced sample was naive CD4+ T cells sorted from blood. As for subset: CD45RA+ positively selected. Receptors were obtained from a woman in her thirties in good health.

The chain joins TRBV5-4 to TRBJ2-7; D uncertain. Germline values: CDR1 SGHNT, CDR2 YYREEE (reference sequence). The CDR3 length is 12 residues. V was shortened by 4 bases and J by 4 bases, with 9 bases between the two germline ends. The DNA for the CDR3 is TGTGCCAGCAGCCAGGACGCTTACGAGCAGTACTTC. Amino acids: CASSQDAYEQYF.

This chain links TRBV5-1 with TRBJ2-3; D is perhaps TRBD1 or TRBD2 (5 bases each). The length of the CDR3 is 15 residues. The V end was cut by 7 bases, the J end by 3 bases, with 18 bases between. From germline, CDR1 is SGHRS and CDR2 YFSETQ. This chain's CDR3 is CASGRDAPPTDTQYF. DNA for the CDR3: TGCGCCAGCGGCCGGGACGCCCCCCCGACAGATACGCAGTATTTT. Full variable domain (rest looked up from reference TRBV5-1 and TRBJ2-3): KAGVTQTPRYLIKTRGQQVTLSCSPISGHRSVSWYQQTPGQGLQFLFEYFSETQRNKGNFPGRFSGRQFSNSRSEMNVSTLELGDSALYLCASGRDAPPTDTQYFGPGTRLTVL.

This chain uses TRBV6-5 with TRBJ2-7; 10 nucleotides line up with TRBD2. The junction had 6 bases not matched to a gene; V was cut back by 4 bases and J by 3 bases. This CDR3 spans 15 amino acids. The germline V gene has CDR1 MNHEY and CDR2 SVGAGI. The CDR3 DNA sequence: TGTGCCAGCAGTTCTCGACTAGCGGGCCACTACGAGCAGTACTTC. Encoded protein: CASSSRLAGHYEQYF.

CDR3 amino acids: CASSYSEDSYEQYF. The CDR3 coding sequence is TGTGCCAGCAGTTACTCTGAGGATTCCTACGAGCAGTACTTC. V is TRBV6-5 and J is TRBJ2-7; D is undetermined. V dropped 0 bases and J dropped 1 base, with 7 bases sitting between them. The CDR3 runs 14 residues. Germline CDR1 MNHEY, CDR2 SVGAGI.

The J gene is TRBJ1-4, the V gene TRBV28; 7 bases match TRBD1. The trim removed 5 bases at V and 14 bases at J, leaving 5 bases unmatched. The CDR3 spans 11 residues. The germline V gene has CDR1 MDHEN and CDR2 SYDVKM. The CDR3 protein is CASSLDRDLFF. The CDR3 region has the DNA TGTGCCAGCAGTCTCGACAGGGACCTGTTTTTT. The full variable domain, in which reference TRBV28 and TRBJ1-4 provide the parts outside the CDR3, is DVKVTQSSRYLVKRTGEKVFLECVQDMDHENMFWYRQDPGLGLRLIYFSYDVKMKEKGDIPEGYSVSREKKERFSLILESASTNQTSMYLCASSLDRDLFFGSGTQLSVL.

The rearrangement links TRBV7-3 to TRBJ2-3, with TRBD2 matching over 7 bases. Germline V gene data show CDR1 as SGHTA and CDR2 as FQGTGA. The CDR3 spans 16 residues. The V gene end was trimmed by 5 bases and the J gene end by 0 bases; junction bases not matched to a gene: 8. The CDR3 nucleotides are TGTGCCAGCAGCATACGACTAGCCCTTAGCACAGATACGCAGTATTTT. This translates into CASSIRLALSTDTQYF.

The J gene is TRBJ2-7, the V gene TRBV7-2, with D tentatively TRBD2 (6 bases). In germline, CDR1 is SGHTA, CDR2 FQGNSA. V was cut by 5 bases and J by 4 bases, with 9 bases left in between. CDR3 length: 12 amino acids. In nucleotides, the CDR3 is TGTGCCAGCAGCCTGACTAGTTACGAGCAGTACTTC. This translates into CASSLTSYEQYF.

The chain recombines TRBV11-2 with TRBJ2-1, with 8 bases identical to TRBD1. The CDR3 totals 15 residues. With 5 bases clipped from V and 2 bases from J, the junction kept 5 bases outside the gene matches. From germline, CDR1 is SGHAT and CDR2 FQNNGV. CDR3 nucleotides: TGTGCCAGCAGCGAACAGGGGGTACCCTACAATGAGCAGTTCTTC. Its translation: CASSEQGVPYNEQFF.

The chain employs TRBV13 and TRBJ1-3; D is uncertain. V lost 5 bases and J lost 0, with 20 bases in between. CDR3 size: 18 residues. In germline, CDR1 is PRHDT, CDR2 FYEKMQ (reference sequence). CDR3 sequence reads: CASSPPGEATISGNTIYF. The DNA of the CDR3 is TGTGCCAGCAGCCCGCCGGGAGAGGCGACAATCTCTGGAAACACCATATATTTT.

This chain joins TRBV11-2 and TRBJ2-7; D possibly corresponds to TRBD1 (5 bases). V was cut by 1 base and J by 1 base, with 11 bases left in between. This CDR3 has 15 residues. The germline CDR1 and CDR2 sequences are SGHAT and FQNNGV. CDR3 bases: TGTGCCAGCAGCTTAGTAGGTAGGACATCCTACGAGCAGTACTTC. Encoded protein: CASSLVGRTSYEQYF.

This chain uses TRBV5-1 with TRBJ2-1; the match to TRBD2 covers 12 bases. The CDR3 is 14 amino acids. The germline V gene encodes CDR1 SGHRS and CDR2 YFSETQ. With V trimmed by 7 bases and J by 5 bases, 4 bases remained unmatched. The DNA for the CDR3 is TGCGCCAGCCAGGGACTAGCGGGCCACAATGAGCAGTTCTTC. Translated: CASQGLAGHNEQFF.

The gene calls are TRBV2 and TRBJ2-3; D not resolved. Germline CDR1 reads SNHLY; CDR2 reads FYNNEI. V was clipped by 2 bases and J by 4 bases, with 16 bases between them. There are 16 residues in the CDR3. CDR3 in amino acids: CASSELGHPRSDTQYF. The CDR3 DNA is TGTGCCAGCAGTGAACTTGGTCACCCCCGCTCAGATACGCAGTATTTT. Full variable domain (missing parts from reference TRBV2 and TRBJ2-3): EPEVTQTPSHQVTQMGQEVILRCVPISNHLYFYWYRQILGQKVEFLVSFYNNEISEKSEIFDDQFSVERPDGSNFTLKIRSTKLEDSAMYFCASSELGHPRSDTQYFGPGTRLTVL.

The chain carries TRBV18 and TRBJ1-2, with 9 bases aligning to TRBD1. Germline V gene lookup returns CDR1 KGHSH and CDR2 LQKENI. The CDR3 has 14 residues. With V trimmed by 6 bases and J by 7 bases, 9 bases remained unmatched. The CDR3 sequence is CASSPGTGRTGYTF. For the CDR3, the DNA is TGTGCCAGCTCCCCGGGGACAGGGAGGACTGGCTACACCTTC.

The V and J genes are TRBV5-4 and TRBJ2-5; D might be TRBD2 (7 bases). The CDR3 contains 15 residues. Trimming took off 0 bases at V and 5 bases at J, with 14 bases between the two ends. CDR1 and CDR2 from the germline V gene are SGHNT and YYREEE (reference sequence). In DNA, the CDR3 is TGTGCCAGCAGCTTGGCCCCGGGGGGCGAGGAGACCCAGTACTTC. Translated, it gives CASSLAPGGEETQYF.